The 28 T cell receptor beta chains below were found in one sample sequenced in a study of blood T cell repertoires in COVID-19 (dated by TCRdb to 2018 to 2020). Receptors were amplified or captured by the immunoSEQ multiplex PCR assay. TCRdb retrieved this table from immuneACCESS and kept in-frame rearrangements only. Not all clones are present; in checked studies, unresolved V genes account for under half, and no reason is known for the remainder. The sample profile shows some 360,000 clones; 87% of them were found once. In total, the top ten clones hold roughly 2.1% of the sample. The material sequenced was peripheral blood. These receptors originate from a woman aged 60-70 years with COVID-19, enrolled during active disease.

The chain recombines TRBV11-1 with TRBJ2-7; tentatively, D is TRBD2 (5 bases). The germline V gene encodes CDR1 SGHAT and CDR2 FQDESV (reference sequence). Deletions cut 0 bases from V and 2 bases from J, with 5 bases between. The CDR3 extends over 13 amino acids. In nucleotides, the CDR3 is TGTGCCAGCAGCTTAGCGGGAGCCTACGAGCAGTACTTC. This encodes CASSLAGAYEQYF. Full variable domain (rest looked up from reference TRBV11-1 and TRBJ2-7): EAEVAQSPRYKITEKSQAVAFWCDPISGHATLYWYRQILGQGPELLVQFQDESVVDDSQLPKDRFSAERLKGVDSTLKIQPAELGDSAMYLCASSLAGAYEQYFGPGTRLTVT.

The V and J genes are TRBV7-9 and TRBJ1-5, with unresolved D. The germline gives CDR1 SEHNR, CDR2 FQNEAQ (reference sequence). This CDR3 is 13 amino acids long. V was shortened by 5 bases and J by 7 bases, with 12 bases between the two germline ends. The CDR3 here is CASSIGQVQPQHF. The CDR3 nucleotides read TGTGCCAGCAGCATAGGGCAGGTCCAGCCCCAGCATTTT.

V is TRBV9 and J is TRBJ2-2; D unclear. V dropped 4 bases and J dropped 3 bases, with 10 bases sitting between them. CDR3 length equals 14 residues. The germline V gene has CDR1 SGDLS and CDR2 YYNGEE. The CDR3 protein is CASSSQSHTGELFF. CDR3 in DNA: TGTGCCAGCAGCTCCCAGTCCCACACCGGGGAGCTGTTTTTT.

This clone was detected only once. The J gene is TRBJ1-6, the V gene TRBV19; 9 bases agree with TRBD1. This CDR3 region has 14 residues. CDR1 is LNHDA and CDR2 is SQIVND in the germline V gene (reference sequence). J gave up 10 bases and V 3 bases, and 4 bases lay outside the gene matches. CDR3 sequence: CASSMGQGASPLHF. Here the CDR3 DNA reads TGTGCCAGTAGTATGGGACAGGGTGCGTCACCCCTCCACTTT.

The V and J genes are TRBV28 and TRBJ1-5, with D possibly being TRBD1 (6 bases). Germline loops: CDR1 MDHEN, CDR2 SYDVKM. V dropped 5 bases and J dropped 0 bases, with 23 bases sitting between them. CDR3 length: 19 residues. CDR3 DNA sequence: TGTGCCAGCAGTCTCCCTCGGTGGAGGGGGGGGTTTAGCAATCAGCCCCAGCATTTT. This translates into CASSLPRWRGGFSNQPQHF.

The chain employs TRBV28 and TRBJ1-2; 9 nucleotides agree with TRBD1. This CDR3 has 14 residues. Germline assignment: CDR1 MDHEN and CDR2 SYDVKM. V shed 6 bases and J 4 bases; nucleotides not matched to a gene: 6. CDR3 region: CASRPTGGGYGYTF. The DNA of the CDR3 is TGTGCCAGCAGGCCCACAGGGGGCGGCTATGGCTACACCTTC.

The gene calls are TRBV6-5 and TRBJ1-1, with D unclear. CDR1 is MNHEY, CDR2 SVGAGI, per germline. The CDR3 sequence is 14 residues long. V gave up 6 bases and J gave up 1 base, with 12 bases separating them. As DNA, the CDR3 is TGTGCCAGCAGCAGCGCCCTTTCGAACACTGAAGCTTTCTTT. This encodes CASSSALSNTEAFF.

This clone has only one observation. This chain joins TRBV18 and TRBJ1-1, with 12 nucleotides matching TRBD1. Germline-derived CDR1 and CDR2 are KGHSH and LQKENI. Trimming at V came to 3 bases and at J to 2 bases, leaving 13 bases not matched to a gene. The CDR3 length is 19 residues. CDR3 protein: CASSPLNPGQGARNTEAFF. The DNA of the CDR3 is TGTGCCAGCTCACCGCTCAACCCGGGACAGGGGGCTCGAAACACTGAAGCTTTCTTT.

The chain couples TRBV5-1 to TRBJ1-2, with a possible D match to TRBD1 (6 bases). Trimming stripped 4 bases from V and 2 bases from J, with 9 bases between. There are 13 residues in the CDR3. Germline lookup yields CDR1 SGHRS and CDR2 YFSETQ. The DNA of the CDR3 is TGCGCCAGCAGCAAAGGACAGAACTATGGCTACACCTTC. This codes for CASSKGQNYGYTF.

The chain links TRBV20-1 to TRBJ1-1, with 8 bases matching TRBD1. Germline V CDR1 and CDR2: DFQATT, SNEGSKA (reference sequence). The CDR3 loop spans 13 amino acids. With V trimmed by 3 bases and J by 10 bases, 10 bases remained unmatched. CDR3 amino acids: CSASGQGLPGAFF. CDR3 DNA: TGCAGTGCTAGTGGACAGGGCCTTCCGGGAGCTTTCTTT.

This clone was observed a handful of times. The chain couples TRBV6-5 to TRBJ1-1; D uncertain. The CDR3 extends over 15 amino acids. V gave up 3 bases and J gave up 0 bases, with 11 bases separating them. Germline V lookup: CDR1 MNHEY, CDR2 SVGAGI. CDR3 coding DNA: TGTGCCAGCAGTTATCAGATACAGTTGAACACTGAAGCTTTCTTT. Translated: CASSYQIQLNTEAFF.

The rearrangement links TRBV24-1 to TRBJ2-1; 13 bases align to TRBD2. Germline V gene lookup returns CDR1 KGHDR and CDR2 SFDVKD. This CDR3 spans 19 amino acids. V gave up 3 bases and J gave up 1 base; unmatched junction bases: 8. The DNA for the CDR3 is TGTGCCACCAGTGATCGTCCGGGACTAGCGGGGCAATCCTACAATGAGCAGTTCTTC. Translating gives CATSDRPGLAGQSYNEQFF.

Worth noting for this clone: The same CDR3 is also encoded by other DNA sequences in this sample. The chain has TRBV7-9 and TRBJ1-1; tentative D call: TRBD1 (5 bases). The V end was cut by 2 bases, the J end by 1 base, with 8 bases between. The CDR3 has 14 amino acids. CDR1 SEHNR and CDR2 FQNEAQ come from the germline V gene (reference sequence). The CDR3 DNA reads as TGTGCCAGCAGCTTACAGGGTGGGAACACTGAAGCTTTCTTT. This gives the protein CASSLQGGNTEAFF. The variable domain in full, with the rest retrieved from reference TRBV7-9 and TRBJ1-1, is DTGVSQNPRHKITKRGQNVTFRCDPISEHNRLYWYRQTLGQGPEFLTYFQNEAQLEKSRLLSDRFSAERPKGSFSTLEIQRTEQGDSAMYLCASSLQGGNTEAFFGQGTRLTVV.

This clone appeared once. The chain is built from TRBV6-1 and TRBJ2-7, with 9 bases lining up with TRBD1. From germline, CDR1 is MNHNS and CDR2 SASEGT. Unmatched junction bases numbered 10, after V lost 4 bases and J lost 3 bases. This CDR3 is 16 amino acids long. In nucleotides, the CDR3 is TGTGCCAGCAGTGTTAGGACAGGGGACCCAATCTACGAGCAGTACTTC. Its translation is CASSVRTGDPIYEQYF.

The chain couples TRBV4-1 to TRBJ2-3, with 11 bases fitting TRBD2. This CDR3 is 16 amino acids long. J was trimmed by 2 bases and V by 4 bases; bases with no gene match: 5. Per the germline V gene, CDR1 is MGHRA and CDR2 is YSYEKL. CDR3 region: CASSRASGGYTDTQYF. The CDR3 bases are TGCGCCAGCAGCCGAGCTAGCGGGGGGTACACAGATACGCAGTATTTT.

J is TRBJ1-6 and V is TRBV6-1; D perhaps matches TRBD1 (5 bases). The length of the CDR3 is 15 residues. The V end was cut by 2 bases, the J end by 6 bases, with 11 bases between. Germline-derived CDR1 and CDR2 are MNHNS and SASEGT. The CDR3 region has the DNA TGTGCCAGCAGTGAAAGGGGTCCACCTAATTCACCCCTCCACTTT. Translating gives CASSERGPPNSPLHF.

The V gene is TRBV6-5, the J gene TRBJ2-7, with D unclear. Germline loops: CDR1 MNHEY, CDR2 SVGAGI. Trimming pared 2 bases from V and 3 bases from J, leaving 14 bases between. CDR3 size: 15 residues. The CDR3: CASSYRAGLLYEQYF. Here the CDR3 DNA reads TGTGCCAGCAGTTACCGCGCCGGTTTACTCTACGAGCAGTACTTC.

This chain joins TRBV5-5 and TRBJ2-1; 10 positions agree with TRBD2. Trimming removed 0 bases from V and 10 bases from J; junction bases left unmatched: 10. The CDR3 loop spans 16 amino acids. Germline V gene data show CDR1 as SGHKS and CDR2 as YYEKEE (reference sequence). CDR3 nucleotide sequence: TGTGCCAGCAGCTTGGACGGTAGCGGGGGGTTCAGGGAGCAGTTCTTC. Encoded protein: CASSLDGSGGFREQFF.

The V call is TRBV7-6, the J call TRBJ2-7, with TRBD1 as a possible D gene (5 bases). Trimming took off 1 base at V and 2 bases at J, with 12 bases between the two ends. Per germline, CDR1 SGHVS and CDR2 FNYEAQ. The CDR3 is made up of 15 amino acids. The CDR3 coding sequence is TGTGCCAGCAGCTTAGGTTCAGGGTACACCTACGAGCAGTACTTC. Its protein is CASSLGSGYTYEQYF.

The chain employs TRBV23-1 and TRBJ1-2; 8 positions match TRBD1. TRBV23-1 is placed among ORFs of uncertain function. This CDR3 comprises 16 residues. V was clipped by 3 bases and J by 4 bases; unmatched bases: 10. CDR3 in DNA: TGCGCCAGCAGTCACGCAGGGGGCGACCCATTCTATGGCTACACCTTC. As protein: CASSHAGGDPFYGYTF.

The chain joins TRBV9 to TRBJ1-3, with D maybe TRBD1 (5 bases). The CDR3 covers 16 residues. V gave up 0 bases and J gave up 8 bases, with 18 bases separating them. Germline V lookup: CDR1 SGDLS, CDR2 YYNGEE. CDR3 nucleotide sequence: TGTGCCAGCAGCGTAGGACAGAGAGCATCCCAGGACACCATATATTTT. This codes for CASSVGQRASQDTIYF. Filled out from reference TRBV9 and TRBJ1-3, the complete variable domain reads DSGVTQTPKHLITATGQRVTLRCSPRSGDLSVYWYQQSLDQGLQFLIQYYNGEERAKGNILERFSAQQFPDLHSELNLSSLELGDSALYFCASSVGQRASQDTIYFGEGSWLTVV.

In this sample, this clone turned up once. V and J are TRBV4-2 and TRBJ1-4, with 9 bases identical to TRBD1. This CDR3 is built from 15 residues. Trimming at V came to 5 bases and at J to 3 bases, leaving 4 bases not matched to a gene. CDR1 is LGHNA and CDR2 is YNFKEQ in the germline V gene. The CDR3 nucleotides are TGTGCCAGCAGCATCCGACAGGGGGCTAATGAAAAACTGTTTTTT. Translated, it gives CASSIRQGANEKLFF.

CDR3 coding DNA: TGTGCCAGCAGCTTGGGCCAGGGGGCAGGGCAGCCCCAGCATTTT. Translating it yields CASSLGQGAGQPQHF. The chain recombines TRBV5-8 with TRBJ1-5; 8 nucleotides match TRBD1. CDR1 is SGHTS and CDR2 is YDEGEE in the germline V gene. The trim removed 0 bases at V and 7 bases at J, leaving 6 bases unmatched. The CDR3 sequence is 15 residues long. The whole variable domain, remainder taken from reference TRBV5-8 and TRBJ1-5, is EAGVTQSPTHLIKTRGQQATLRCSPISGHTSVYWYQQALGLGLQFLLWYDEGEERNRGNFPPRFSGRQFPNYSSELNVNALELEDSALYLCASSLGQGAGQPQHFGDGTRLSIL.

This clone occurred once. The rearrangement joins TRBV5-1 to TRBJ2-5; perhaps TRBD1 as D (6 bases). CDR1 is SGHRS, CDR2 YFSETQ, per germline. The CDR3 extends over 13 amino acids. With 4 bases removed from V and 1 base from J, the gap between germline ends came to 8 bases. CDR3 sequence reads: CASSVTGQETQYF. The CDR3 nucleotides read TGCGCCAGCAGCGTGACAGGCCAAGAGACCCAGTACTTC.

The CDR3 protein is CASSSLAGYYNEQFF. The CDR3 coding sequence is TGCGCCAGCAGCTCCCTAGCGGGGTACTACAATGAGCAGTTCTTC. The rearrangement joins TRBV5-1 to TRBJ2-1; TRBD2 agrees at 9 bases. This CDR3 has 15 amino acids. V shed 3 bases, J shed 3 bases, and the junction held 4 bases outside the gene matches. The germline V gene encodes CDR1 SGHRS and CDR2 YFSETQ. The complete variable domain, with remaining parts taken from reference TRBV5-1 and TRBJ2-1, reads KAGVTQTPRYLIKTRGQQVTLSCSPISGHRSVSWYQQTPGQGLQFLFEYFSETQRNKGNFPGRFSGRQFSNSRSEMNVSTLELGDSALYLCASSSLAGYYNEQFFGPGTRLTVL.

The V and J genes are TRBV23-1 and TRBJ2-1; 10 bases agree with TRBD1. TRBV23-1 is an ORF, and what it does is uncertain. V lost 4 bases to trimming and J lost 0 bases; unmatched junction nucleotides: 3. This CDR3 spans 16 amino acids. CDR3 coding DNA: TGCGCCAGCAGTCCGGACAGGGGGTACTCCTACAATGAGCAGTTCTTC. Protein sequence: CASSPDRGYSYNEQFF.

V and J are TRBV4-2 and TRBJ1-6, with D perhaps TRBD1 (5 bases). The V and J ends lost 0 bases and 5 bases respectively, with 14 bases between them. The CDR3 consists of 17 residues. Germline CDR1 LGHNA, CDR2 YNFKEQ. CDR3 protein: CASSQDFGGGNNSPLHF. The CDR3 bases are TGTGCCAGCAGCCAAGATTTCGGGGGGGGGAATAATTCACCCCTCCACTTT.

The V and J genes are TRBV29-1 and TRBJ2-1; TRBD1 might be the D (6 bases). The CDR3 has 15 residues. Germline values: CDR1 SQVTM, CDR2 ANQGSEA. V lost 6 bases and J 2 bases, leaving 17 bases between the germline ends. CDR3 region: CSVERGLQPYNEQFF. In DNA, the CDR3 is TGCAGCGTGGAAAGGGGGTTACAACCCTACAATGAGCAGTTCTTC.